Below, one T cell receptor beta chain is given with its context. The data are from a study of blood T cell repertoires in COVID-19. The CDR3 consists of 18 residues. Trimming shortened V by 3 bases and J by 6 bases, and 23 bases separated the two germline ends. Germline CDR1 LGHDT, CDR2 YNNKEL (reference sequence). Authors' methods: Reference gene primer amplification gave estimated nucleated cell counts. Method: immunoSEQ multiplex PCR; TCRdb's copy keeps in-frame clones and lacks some. V, J and clone size reflect that table, while D and trimming were determined from the DNA. The sample shows 260,000 or so clones, approximately 85% of them seen only once.

Sequences were obtained from peripheral blood. This chain links TRBV3-1 (or the pseudogene TRBV3-2) with TRBJ2-2; D possibly corresponds to TRBD1 (6 bases). This receptor was obtained from a woman in her 70s with acute or convalescent COVID-19. The CDR3 nucleotides are TGTGCCAGCAGCCACCGCACCGGGACAAGCTTGGGGCCCGGGGAGCTGTTTTTT. As protein: CASSHRTGTSLGPGELFF.